One sample yielded the 29 T cell receptor beta chains listed below, sequenced in a study of OX40 agonist ivuxolimab in advanced cancers. Assay: immunoSEQ multiplex PCR; the TCRdb copy retains only in-frame clones and omits some. The sample shows tens of thousands of clones, 79% of them seen only once. The sample in question was CD4+ or CD8+ T cells sorted from blood, obtained in a trial of the OX40 agonist ivuxolimab. These receptors were obtained from an adult with an advanced solid tumor such as melanoma, head and neck, liver or kidney cancer.

This clone was picked up a small number of times. V and J are TRBV10-3 and TRBJ1-5, with D perhaps TRBD1 (6 bases). CDR3 length: 16 amino acids. V was clipped by 5 bases and J by 6 bases, with 20 bases between them. Germline CDR1 ENHRY, CDR2 SYGVKD. The CDR3 nucleotides are TGTGCCATCAGTCCCAAACAGGGCTCCGTCAGTCAGCCCCAGCATTTT. Translated: CAISPKQGSVSQPQHF.

The chain carries TRBV18 and TRBJ1-1; 7 nucleotides agree with TRBD1. The CDR3 covers 13 residues. Germline loops: CDR1 KGHSH, CDR2 LQKENI. V was clipped by 5 bases and J by 5 bases; unmatched bases: 5. CDR3 amino acids: CASSDRVRTEAFF. The CDR3 DNA reads as TGTGCCAGCTCAGACAGGGTAAGGACTGAAGCTTTCTTT.

The V gene is TRBV11-2, the J gene TRBJ2-2; 9 nucleotides align to TRBD2. Germline-derived CDR1 and CDR2 are SGHAT and FQNNGV. With 0 bases clipped from V and 6 bases from J, the junction kept 2 bases outside the gene matches. The CDR3 extends over 15 amino acids. The chain's CDR3 is CASSLEIAGAGELFF. CDR3 DNA sequence: TGTGCCAGCAGCTTAGAGATAGCGGGGGCCGGGGAGCTGTTTTTT.

This chain uses TRBV7-2 with TRBJ2-3; 12 nucleotides agree with TRBD2. The germline V gene encodes CDR1 SGHTA and CDR2 FQGNSA. This CDR3 has 17 residues. The J segment lost 4 bases and the V segment lost 2 bases, leaving 7 bases of the junction unmatched. CDR3 sequence reads: CASSLIRLAGVADTQYF. CDR3 nucleotides: TGTGCCAGCAGCTTAATACGACTAGCGGGGGTAGCAGATACGCAGTATTTT.

The V gene is TRBV10-3, the J gene TRBJ1-1; possible D gene TRBD1, 6 bases. The CDR3 runs to 13 residues. V was cut by 6 bases and J by 6 bases, with 14 bases left in between. Per the germline V gene, CDR1 is ENHRY and CDR2 is SYGVKD. This CDR3 reads CAIRQGPGAEAFF. DNA for the CDR3: TGTGCCATCAGACAGGGCCCAGGCGCTGAAGCTTTCTTT.

The V gene is TRBV28, the J gene TRBJ1-1; tentative D call: TRBD1 (5 bases). The CDR3 is 12 residues long. Germline CDR1 reads MDHEN; CDR2 reads SYDVKM. Trimming shortened V by 8 bases and J by 11 bases, and 18 bases separated the two germline ends. CDR3 coding DNA: TGTGCCAGCGCCCGCCCGGACATTGGTGCTTTCTTT. It codes for CASARPDIGAFF.

This chain connects TRBV7-9 to TRBJ2-5; TRBD2 agrees at 8 bases. This CDR3 region has 16 residues. Germline V CDR1 and CDR2: SEHNR, FQNEAQ (reference sequence). The J segment lost 0 bases and the V segment lost 2 bases, leaving 5 bases of the junction unmatched. The CDR3 region is CASSLWAGGYQETQYF. DNA for the CDR3: TGTGCCAGCAGCTTATGGGCGGGGGGTTACCAAGAGACCCAGTACTTC.

The V call is TRBV15, the J call TRBJ1-2, with 10 bases that match TRBD1. Germline V gene lookup returns CDR1 LNHNV and CDR2 YYDKDF (reference sequence). Trimming removed 2 bases from V and 8 bases from J; junction bases left unmatched: 8. CDR3 size: 15 residues. CDR3 region: CATSRSGQGMVGYTF. DNA for the CDR3: TGTGCCACCAGCAGATCGGGACAGGGGATGGTGGGCTACACCTTC. Filled out from reference TRBV15 and TRBJ1-2, the complete variable domain reads DAMVIQNPRYQVTQFGKPVTLSCSQTLNHNVMYWYQQKSSQAPKLLFHYYDKDFNNEADTPDNFQSRRPNTSFCFLDIRSPGLGDTAMYLCATSRSGQGMVGYTFGSGTRLTVV.

V usage is TRBV19 and J usage is TRBJ2-1, with 10 bases that match TRBD2. V shed 5 bases and J 6 bases; nucleotides not matched to a gene: 13. The V gene's germline CDR1 is LNHDA and CDR2 SQIVND (reference sequence). This CDR3 has 17 residues. DNA for the CDR3: TGTGCCAGTAGTGTTGGAATACTAGCGGGGAAAAGCAATGAGCAGTTCTTC. Its protein product is CASSVGILAGKSNEQFF.

In regard to this clone: A junction boundary mismatches the germline segment, possibly from a read error. The CDR3 protein is CASTLDYRAGGAGYTF. CDR3 DNA sequence: TGTGCCAGCACCTTAGACTATAGGGCAGGGGGCGCTGGCTACACCTTC. This chain uses TRBV7-8 with TRBJ1-2; TRBD1 aligns across 8 bases. CDR1 and CDR2 (germline): SGHVS, FQNEAQ. The CDR3 sequence is 16 residues long.

This chain uses TRBV9 with TRBJ1-5; tentative D call: TRBD1 (5 bases). V lost 0 bases, J lost 2 bases, and 18 bases lay in between. The CDR3 has 18 residues. Germline CDR1 is SGDLS and CDR2 is YYNGEE. CDR3 loop: CASSVDEGEKAGNQPQHF. CDR3 nucleotide sequence: TGTGCCAGCAGCGTAGACGAAGGGGAAAAGGCGGGCAATCAGCCCCAGCATTTT.

The chain is built from TRBV19 and TRBJ2-7; a weak D match, TRBD1 (5 bases). The germline CDR1 and CDR2 sequences are LNHDA and SQIVND (reference sequence). V dropped 8 bases and J dropped 2 bases, with 10 bases sitting between them. This CDR3 comprises 12 residues. CDR3 sequence reads: CASGASAYEQYF. Written as DNA, the CDR3 is TGTGCCAGTGGGGCCTCGGCCTACGAGCAGTACTTC. The whole variable domain, remainder taken from reference TRBV19 and TRBJ2-7, is DGGITQSPKYLFRKEGQNVTLSCEQNLNHDAMYWYRQDPGQGLRLIYYSQIVNDFQKGDIAEGYSVSREKKESFPLTVTSAQKNPTAFYLCASGASAYEQYFGPGTRLTVT.

The chain recombines TRBV30 with TRBJ1-2; possibly TRBD1 for D (5 bases). Trimming removed 5 bases from V and 4 bases from J, with 11 bases in between. The CDR3 totals 12 residues. Germline V gene sequence: CDR1 GTSNPN, CDR2 SVGIG (reference sequence). CDR3 sequence reads: CAWQGTGYGYTF. The CDR3 DNA follows: TGTGCCTGGCAAGGGACCGGCTATGGCTACACCTTC.

V usage is TRBV10-2 and J usage is TRBJ2-5; 8 nucleotides agree with TRBD1. CDR3 size: 16 residues. Germline loops: CDR1 WSHSY, CDR2 SAAADI. Losses at the gene ends were 10 bases for V and 4 bases for J; bases not matched to a gene: 17. CDR3 in DNA: TGCGCCATCACCCCCGGGACAGGTACCATCAGAGAGACCCAGTACTTC. It is translated as CAITPGTGTIRETQYF.

The chain recombines TRBV6-5 with TRBJ1-6, with D possibly matching TRBD1 (6 bases). Germline-derived CDR1 and CDR2 are MNHEY and SVGAGI. The CDR3 consists of 13 residues. The ends were cut back, 6 bases at V and 7 bases at J, with 10 bases in the middle. CDR3 amino acids: CASRDRLNSPLHF. CDR3 sequence (DNA): TGTGCCAGCAGAGACAGGCTGAATTCACCCCTCCACTTT.

V and J are TRBV28 and TRBJ2-1; 8 bases are shared with TRBD2. In germline, CDR1 is MDHEN, CDR2 SYDVKM. V lost 8 bases and J lost 5; bases outside the gene matches: 2. This CDR3 comprises 12 residues. CDR3 amino acids: CASQRGNNEQFF. CDR3 nucleotides: TGTGCCAGCCAGCGGGGGAACAATGAGCAGTTCTTC.

This clone occurred once. The chain links TRBV11-2 to TRBJ1-2; 7 bases agree with TRBD1. Trimming removed 3 bases from V and 5 bases from J; junction bases left unmatched: 3. Germline CDR1 and CDR2: SGHAT and FQNNGV. CDR3 length equals 13 residues. The CDR3 region is CASSLGTEYGYTF. DNA for the CDR3: TGTGCCAGCAGCTTGGGGACAGAATATGGCTACACCTTC.

The V call is TRBV9, the J call TRBJ2-3; unclear D gene. Germline values: CDR1 SGDLS, CDR2 YYNGEE. The CDR3 loop spans 15 amino acids. Trimming cost V 1 base and J 2 bases, with 11 bases left between them. The CDR3 sequence: CASSVRGGSTDTQYF. The DNA of the CDR3 is TGTGCCAGCAGCGTACGCGGCGGCTCCACAGATACGCAGTATTTT.

The chain combines TRBV2 with TRBJ1-3; no firm D call. This CDR3 contains 14 residues. Trimming pared 7 bases from V and 0 bases from J, leaving 10 bases between. From germline, CDR1 is SNHLY and CDR2 FYNNEI. CDR3 in amino acids: CASKDSSSGNTIYF. The DNA for the CDR3 is TGTGCCAGCAAGGACTCAAGCTCTGGAAACACCATATATTTT.

The chain's CDR3 is CASSLDPTLRLNTEAFF. The CDR3 nucleotides are TGCGCCAGCAGCTTGGACCCGACGTTACGTCTGAACACTGAAGCTTTCTTT. This rearrangement joins TRBV5-1 to TRBJ1-1; no clear D. Germline loops: CDR1 SGHRS, CDR2 YFSETQ. The V and J ends lost 0 bases and 0 bases respectively, with 15 bases between them. The CDR3 runs to 17 residues.

The chain uses TRBV11-3 and TRBJ2-3; D gene uncertain. From germline, CDR1 is SGHNT and CDR2 YENEEA. The CDR3 is 13 amino acids. V was trimmed by 3 bases and J by 0 bases, leaving 4 bases between them. The CDR3 loop reads CASSFVSTDTQYF. The DNA of the CDR3 is TGTGCCAGCAGCTTCGTTAGCACAGATACGCAGTATTTT.

The V call is TRBV6-6, the J call TRBJ2-2, with D perhaps matching TRBD1 (6 bases). The CDR3 extends over 15 amino acids. Trimming shortened V by 5 bases and J by 1 base, and 11 bases separated the two germline ends. Germline assignment: CDR1 MNHNY and CDR2 SVGAGI (reference sequence). The CDR3 loop reads CASSPMTGNTGELFF. DNA of the CDR3: TGTGCCAGCAGTCCCATGACAGGGAACACCGGGGAGCTGTTTTTT.

The chain combines TRBV6-4 with TRBJ2-2; 7 bases line up with TRBD1. With V trimmed by 3 bases and J by 4 bases, 14 bases remained unmatched. The germline V gene has CDR1 MRHNA and CDR2 SNTAGT. The CDR3 runs 18 residues. The CDR3 sequence is CASSESSQEGAVTGELFF. As DNA, the CDR3 is TGTGCCAGCAGTGAATCATCTCAAGAGGGGGCGGTCACCGGGGAGCTGTTTTTT.

The chain is built from TRBV5-4 and TRBJ2-7, with D possibly matching TRBD2 (7 bases). V was cut by 4 bases and J by 5 bases, with 22 bases left in between. Germline V gives CDR1 SGHNT, CDR2 YYREEE (reference sequence). This CDR3 comprises 16 residues. The CDR3 DNA follows: TGTGCCAGCAGCCCGGTAGTAGGGGGGGGCGGCCACGAGCAGTACTTC. This gives the protein CASSPVVGGGGHEQYF.

This clone was observed a few times. The chain recombines TRBV6-6 with TRBJ1-2; D remains ambiguous. CDR1 and CDR2 (germline): MNHNY, SVGAGI (reference sequence). The V end lost 4 bases, the J end lost 8 bases, and 20 bases lay between the germline ends. This CDR3 has 15 residues. CDR3 loop: CASSFSLEGRGGYTF. Here the CDR3 DNA reads TGTGCCAGCAGTTTTAGTCTCGAGGGCCGCGGAGGCTACACCTTC.

This clone was seen more than once but under ten times. The V and J genes are TRBV7-6 and TRBJ1-1, with D maybe TRBD1 (5 bases). CDR1 is SGHVS and CDR2 is FNYEAQ in the germline V gene. The CDR3 is 17 residues long. The germline V and J ends were trimmed by 1 base and 6 bases, with 21 bases remaining between them. The CDR3 region is CASSLVVAGGVRAEAFF. In nucleotides, the CDR3 is TGTGCCAGCAGCTTAGTTGTTGCGGGGGGTGTTAGAGCTGAAGCTTTCTTT.

This clone has a single count. This chain uses TRBV7-6 with TRBJ2-5; 10 nucleotides agree with TRBD1. The end of the DNA aligns better with TRBJ2-7, so the J call may be wrong. CDR1 SGHVS and CDR2 FNYEAQ come from the germline V gene. The CDR3 is made up of 14 amino acids. This CDR3 is CASSGTGEPYEQYF. The DNA of the CDR3 is TGTGCCAGCAGCGGGACAGGGGAACCCTACGAGCAGTACTTC.

V gene TRBV14 combines with J gene TRBJ2-1; perhaps TRBD1 as D (6 bases). V was trimmed by 4 bases and J by 5 bases, leaving 12 bases between them. CDR1 SGHDN and CDR2 FVKESK come from the germline V gene. This CDR3 is 14 amino acids long. The CDR3 loop is CASSLWDTDNEQFF. The CDR3 DNA reads as TGTGCCAGCAGCCTTTGGGACACCGACAATGAGCAGTTCTTC.

This clone occurred once. This chain joins TRBV14 and TRBJ1-5; 8 positions agree with TRBD1. With 3 bases clipped from V and 4 bases from J, the junction kept 14 bases outside the gene matches. Germline V gene data show CDR1 as SGHDN and CDR2 as FVKESK. This CDR3 contains 18 residues. The CDR3 bases are TGTGCCAGCAGCCATAACAAAGGGAGACAGGGGAGGAATCAGCCCCAGCATTTT. It specifies CASSHNKGRQGRNQPQHF. Full variable domain (rest looked up from reference TRBV14 and TRBJ1-5): EAGVTQFPSHSVIEKGQTVTLRCDPISGHDNLYWYRRVMGKEIKFLLHFVKESKQDESGMPNNRFLAERTGGTYSTLKVQPAELEDSGVYFCASSHNKGRQGRNQPQHFGDGTRLSIL.